This TCR beta chain was captured in a study of blood T cell repertoires in COVID-19. Sequenced by immunoSEQ multiplex PCR; TCRdb stores in-frame clones only, minus some. This sample yields 400,000 to 450,000 clones, of which approximately 92% are seen a single time; 0.9% to 1.2% belongs to the top ten. V was cut by 4 bases and J by 0 bases, with 10 bases left in between. CDR1 and CDR2 (germline): SEHNR, FQNEAQ (reference sequence). This CDR3 spans 14 amino acids. The sample consisted of PBMCs or T cells enriched from blood (not recorded which). This chain joins TRBV7-9 and TRBJ2-7; unclear D gene. The clonotype comes from a man aged 25 to 45 who had recovered from COVID-19. The CDR3 here is CASSSDSLSYEQYF. The DNA for the CDR3 is TGTGCCAGCAGCTCCGACTCCCTCTCCTACGAGCAGTACTTC.